The present T cell receptor beta chain was sequenced within a study of blood T cell repertoires in COVID-19. Study summary: From the United States, Italy and Spain came samples of acute and convalescent COVID-19. Sample material is recorded as cDNA or gDNA derived from T cells, B-cell-depleted T cells, or PBMCs.

The CDR3 consists of 14 residues. Germline lookup yields CDR1 MNHNY and CDR2 SVGAGI (reference sequence). Trimming took 0 bases from V and 5 from J, leaving 11 bases between them. Per the original methods: Estimation of nucleated cell counts was performed using reference gene primer amplification. This table comes from immunoSEQ multiplex PCR, and its TCRdb copy is limited to in-frame clones, with some not included. V, J and clone size are those of that table, while D and trimming were read from the DNA. The repertoire includes about 220,000 clones, more than 70% of them detected once, and around 13% sits in the top ten.

This TCR came from a human donor in a cohort sampled during active COVID-19. Sequencing input: peripheral blood. The V gene is TRBV6-6, the J gene TRBJ2-7; D is uncertain. The CDR3 sequence: CASSYSQQIDEQYF. The CDR3 coding sequence is TGTGCCAGCAGTTACTCGCAACAGATCGACGAGCAGTACTTC.